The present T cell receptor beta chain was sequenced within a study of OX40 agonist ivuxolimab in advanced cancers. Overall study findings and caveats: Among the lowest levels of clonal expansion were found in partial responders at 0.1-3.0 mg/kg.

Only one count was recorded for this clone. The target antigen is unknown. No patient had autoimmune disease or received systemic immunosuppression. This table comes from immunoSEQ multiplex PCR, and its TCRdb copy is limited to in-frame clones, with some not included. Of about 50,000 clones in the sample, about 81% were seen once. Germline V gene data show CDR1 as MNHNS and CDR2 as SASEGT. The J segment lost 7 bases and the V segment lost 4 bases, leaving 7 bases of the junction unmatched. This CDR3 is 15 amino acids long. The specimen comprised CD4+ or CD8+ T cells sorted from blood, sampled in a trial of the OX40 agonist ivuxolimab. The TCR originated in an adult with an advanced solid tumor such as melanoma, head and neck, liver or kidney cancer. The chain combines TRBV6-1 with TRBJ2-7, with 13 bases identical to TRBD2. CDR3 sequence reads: CASSVLAGGPWEQYF. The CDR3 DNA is TGTGCCAGCAGTGTACTAGCGGGAGGGCCTTGGGAGCAGTACTTC.